This T cell receptor beta chain stems from a study of blood T cell repertoires in COVID-19. Study-wide context: The United States, Italy and Spain provided the acute and convalescent COVID-19 samples.

Generated by immunoSEQ multiplex PCR, the TCRdb table keeps only in-frame clones and is missing some. The data contain about 47,000 clones, roughly 86% of them singletons. The TCR sequence derives from a man over 45 with active COVID-19. Sequences were obtained from peripheral blood.

CDR3 residues: CASKEEGASYNEQFF. CDR3 bases: TGTGCCAGTAAGGAGGAGGGGGCCTCCTACAATGAGCAGTTCTTC. This rearrangement joins TRBV19 to TRBJ2-1, with a tentative D call TRBD1 (7 bases). CDR3 length: 15 amino acids. Germline CDR1 is LNHDA and CDR2 is SQIVND (reference sequence). Trimming took off 7 bases at V and 0 bases at J, with 13 bases between the two ends.